The source of this TCR beta chain is a study of cytomegalovirus exposure and HLA in healthy donors. In regard to this clone: Its antigen is currently unknown.

Germline V gene data show CDR1 as MNHEY and CDR2 as SMNVEV (reference sequence). The CDR3 is 14 residues long. The ends lost 2 bases at V and 6 bases at J; junction bases unmatched: 5. Method: immunoSEQ multiplex PCR; TCRdb's copy keeps in-frame clones and lacks some. The top ten hold 0.95% to 1.1% of the sample, which has about 280,000 clones, around 85% seen once. Study-level points and caveats: The majority of TCR sequences were rare, yet some public TCRs appeared in many donors. The classifier, whose performance was assessed in both the original and validation cohorts, reportedly diagnosed cytomegalovirus status with high specificity and sensitivity.

The donors were part of the validation cohort, which consisted of roughly 120 subjects and was separate from the first cohort of about 720 subjects. The TCR originated in a woman in her late teens or twenties in good health and CMV-seronegative. The sample was PBMCs. This chain links TRBV27 with TRBJ2-7, with 9 bases matching TRBD2. Here the CDR3 reads CASSLAGGPREQYF. The CDR3 DNA follows: TGTGCCAGCAGTTTAGCGGGAGGGCCCCGCGAGCAGTACTTC.